The rows below give T cell receptor beta chains drawn from one sample of a study of shared clonotypes between healthy human individuals. Sequencing was performed with immunoSEQ multiplex PCR; in TCRdb, only in-frame clones are kept and a portion is missing. The repertoire holds around 2,000,000 clones, with roughly 91% as singletons. The sequencing sample was made of naive CD8+ T cells from PBMCs. These TCRs come from a young man in good health. Some clones in this sample may be carry-over from other donors' samples. Both conserved end residues are trimmed from each CDR3. Fields, in order: J gene, V gene, CDR3 protein.

j_call: TRBJ1-2
v_call: TRBV7-2
cdr3_aa: ASSLARDGGYT

j_call: TRBJ1-6
v_call: TRBV28
cdr3_aa: ASRERQGGSPLH

j_call: TRBJ2-3
v_call: TRBV10-3
cdr3_aa: AISPLAGGREDTQY

j_call: TRBJ2-7
v_call: TRBV7-9
cdr3_aa: ASSPKGGAPYEQY

j_call: TRBJ2-7
v_call: TRBV7-9
cdr3_aa: ASSPPTSGRGIHYEQY

j_call: TRBJ2-7
v_call: TRBV2
cdr3_aa: ASSERANPYEQY

j_call: TRBJ2-3
v_call: TRBV29-1
cdr3_aa: SVRPGQGPVSTDTQY

j_call: TRBJ1-1
v_call: TRBV5-1
cdr3_aa: ASSWGQMNTEAF

j_call: TRBJ2-7
v_call: TRBV6-5
cdr3_aa: AISGGPNPYEQY

j_call: TRBJ1-2
v_call: TRBV5-1
cdr3_aa: ASSWGQGALGYT

j_call: TRBJ1-1
v_call: TRBV25-1
cdr3_aa: ASSKKGGAGTEAF

j_call: TRBJ2-2
v_call: TRBV13
cdr3_aa: AIRFNTGELF

j_call: TRBJ2-1
v_call: TRBV4-1
cdr3_aa: ASSQESPGTRFGNEQF